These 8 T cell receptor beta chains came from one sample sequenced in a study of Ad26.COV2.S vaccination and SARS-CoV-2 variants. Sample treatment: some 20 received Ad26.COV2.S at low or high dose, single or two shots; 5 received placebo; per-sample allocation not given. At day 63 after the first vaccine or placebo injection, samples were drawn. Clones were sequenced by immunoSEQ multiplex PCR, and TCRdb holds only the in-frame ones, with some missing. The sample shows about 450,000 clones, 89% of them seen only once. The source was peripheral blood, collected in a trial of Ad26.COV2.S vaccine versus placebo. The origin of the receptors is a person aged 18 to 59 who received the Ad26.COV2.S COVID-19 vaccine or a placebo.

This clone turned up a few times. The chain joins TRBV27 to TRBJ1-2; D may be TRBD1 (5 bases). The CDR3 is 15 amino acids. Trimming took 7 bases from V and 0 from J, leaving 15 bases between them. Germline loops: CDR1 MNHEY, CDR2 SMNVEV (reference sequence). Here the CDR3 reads CASTPDSLANYGYTF. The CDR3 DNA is TGTGCCAGCACCCCCGACAGTTTAGCTAACTATGGCTACACCTTC.

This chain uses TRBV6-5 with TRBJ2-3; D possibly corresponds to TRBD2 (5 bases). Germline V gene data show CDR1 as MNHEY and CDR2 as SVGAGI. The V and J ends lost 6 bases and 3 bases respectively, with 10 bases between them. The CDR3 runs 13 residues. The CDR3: CASRPGWTDTQYF. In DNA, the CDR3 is TGTGCCAGCAGACCGGGGTGGACAGATACGCAGTATTTT.

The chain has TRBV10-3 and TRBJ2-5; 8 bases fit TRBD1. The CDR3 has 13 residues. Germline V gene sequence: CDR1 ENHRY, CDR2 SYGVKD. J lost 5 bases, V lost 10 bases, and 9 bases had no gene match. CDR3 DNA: TGTGCCAGCAACGTACAGGGGGATGAGACCCAGTACTTC. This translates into CASNVQGDETQYF.

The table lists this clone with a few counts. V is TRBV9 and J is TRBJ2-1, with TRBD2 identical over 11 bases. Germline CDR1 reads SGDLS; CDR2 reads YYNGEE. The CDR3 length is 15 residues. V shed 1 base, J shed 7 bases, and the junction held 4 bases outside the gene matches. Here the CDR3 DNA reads TGTGCCAGCAGCGTACGACTAGCGGGACGTAATGAGCAGTTCTTC. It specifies CASSVRLAGRNEQFF. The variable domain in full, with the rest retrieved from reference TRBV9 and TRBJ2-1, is DSGVTQTPKHLITATGQRVTLRCSPRSGDLSVYWYQQSLDQGLQFLIQYYNGEERAKGNILERFSAQQFPDLHSELNLSSLELGDSALYFCASSVRLAGRNEQFFGPGTRLTVL.

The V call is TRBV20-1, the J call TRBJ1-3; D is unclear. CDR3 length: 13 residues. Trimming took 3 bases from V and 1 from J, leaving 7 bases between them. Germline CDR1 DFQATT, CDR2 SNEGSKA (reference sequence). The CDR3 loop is CSASVDSGNTIYF. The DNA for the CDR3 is TGCAGTGCTAGTGTTGATTCTGGAAACACCATATATTTT.

The CDR3 region has the DNA TGCGCCAGCAGCTTTTACAGGGGGAGCTACGAGCAGTACTTC. Translated: CASSFYRGSYEQYF. V and J are TRBV5-1 and TRBJ2-7; 8 bases are a match to TRBD1. This CDR3 spans 14 amino acids. Germline V gives CDR1 SGHRS, CDR2 YFSETQ. V lost 2 bases to trimming and J lost 3 bases; unmatched junction nucleotides: 4.

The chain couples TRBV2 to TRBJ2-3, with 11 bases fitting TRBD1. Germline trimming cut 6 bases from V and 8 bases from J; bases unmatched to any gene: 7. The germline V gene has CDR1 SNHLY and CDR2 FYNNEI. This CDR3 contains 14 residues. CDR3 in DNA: TGTGCCAGCAGGGGACAGGGGGAATTTGCTACGCAGTATTTT. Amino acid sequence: CASRGQGEFATQYF.

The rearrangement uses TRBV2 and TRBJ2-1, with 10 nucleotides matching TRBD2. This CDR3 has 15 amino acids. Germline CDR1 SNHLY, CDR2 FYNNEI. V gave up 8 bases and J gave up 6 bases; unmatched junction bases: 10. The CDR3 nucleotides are TGTGCCAGCCAGAGCGGGAGGGCCAGCGGCAATGAGCAGTTCTTC. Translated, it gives CASQSGRASGNEQFF. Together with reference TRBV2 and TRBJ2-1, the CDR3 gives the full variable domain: EPEVTQTPSHQVTQMGQEVILRCVPISNHLYFYWYRQILGQKVEFLVSFYNNEISEKSEIFDDQFSVERPDGSNFTLKIRSTKLEDSAMYFCASQSGRASGNEQFFGPGTRLTVL.